These 29 T cell receptor beta chains share one sample of origin, sequenced in a study of chemoradiotherapy in HPV16-positive cancers. The data were produced by immunoSEQ multiplex PCR, yet TCRdb's version contains in-frame clones alone and is incomplete. This table holds over 10,000 clones, about 72% found once. Sampling was carried out from a patient who underwent chemoradiotherapy. Every receptor here comes from a human donor with HPV-associated anogenital cancer.

This chain uses TRBV4-3 with TRBJ2-1; D is unclear. Per the germline V gene, CDR1 is LGHNA and CDR2 is YSLEER. V was cut by 0 bases and J by 6 bases, with 3 bases left in between. The CDR3 extends over 12 amino acids. Here the CDR3 reads CASSQDVNEQFF. CDR3 bases: TGCGCCAGCAGCCAAGACGTCAATGAGCAGTTCTTC.

The chain recombines TRBV5-8 with TRBJ2-7; D uncertain. Trimming removed 4 bases from V and 0 bases from J, with 5 bases in between. Germline assignment: CDR1 SGHTS and CDR2 YDEGEE. The length of the CDR3 is 12 residues. CDR3: CASSRNSYEQYF. As DNA, the CDR3 is TGTGCCAGCAGCCGTAACTCCTACGAGCAGTACTTC.

The chain recombines TRBV2 with TRBJ2-1; 9 bases map to TRBD2. The ends lost 4 bases at V and 7 bases at J; junction bases unmatched: 11. The germline V gene encodes CDR1 SNHLY and CDR2 FYNNEI. The CDR3 length is 16 residues. CDR3 in amino acids: CASSGLRGGAVNEQFF. CDR3 nucleotides: TGTGCCAGCAGTGGGCTTCGCGGGGGGGCCGTTAATGAGCAGTTCTTC.

The chain carries TRBV5-1 and TRBJ1-1, with TRBD1 matching over 10 bases. V gave up 3 bases and J gave up 2 bases; unmatched junction bases: 7. Germline assignment: CDR1 SGHRS and CDR2 YFSETQ. This CDR3 region has 16 residues. The CDR3 DNA is TGCGCCAGCAGCTCCGCCGGGACAGGGGCCAACACTGAAGCTTTCTTT. This gives the protein CASSSAGTGANTEAFF.

The chain recombines TRBV6-6 with TRBJ1-4, with D hard to call. Germline CDR1 reads MNHNY; CDR2 reads SVGAGI (reference sequence). The CDR3 spans 14 residues. V lost 7 bases to trimming and J lost 2 bases, with 11 bases between them. The chain's CDR3 is CASNFYGTNEKLFF. The CDR3 DNA follows: TGTGCCAGCAATTTTTACGGGACTAATGAAAAACTGTTTTTT.

V and J are TRBV7-9 and TRBJ2-5; 9 bases map to TRBD2. With 2 bases clipped from V and 2 bases from J, the junction kept 0 bases outside the gene matches. Germline V gene data show CDR1 as SEHNR and CDR2 as FQNEAQ (reference sequence). There are 14 residues in the CDR3. The CDR3, as DNA: TGTGCCAGCAGCTTACTAGCGGGGCAAGAGACCCAGTACTTC. It yields the protein CASSLLAGQETQYF.

This chain joins TRBV5-6 and TRBJ1-4; no clear D gene. With 4 bases removed from V and 0 bases from J, the gap between germline ends came to 16 bases. Germline CDR1 is SGHDT and CDR2 is YYEEEE. This CDR3 contains 17 residues. DNA of the CDR3: TGTGCCAGCAGCACACTATCGGAGGGAGCAACTAATGAAAAACTGTTTTTT. Encoded protein: CASSTLSEGATNEKLFF. The full variable domain, completed using reference TRBV5-6 and TRBJ1-4, is DAGVTQSPTHLIKTRGQQVTLRCSPKSGHDTVSWYQQALGQGPQFIFQYYEEEERQRGNFPDRFSGHQFPNYSSELNVNALLLGDSALYLCASSTLSEGATNEKLFFGSGTQLSVL.

This chain links TRBV30 with TRBJ1-1, with a possible D match to TRBD1 (6 bases). The CDR3 loop spans 16 amino acids. Germline CDR1 GTSNPN, CDR2 SVGIG (reference sequence). V was shortened by 0 bases and J by 7 bases, with 21 bases between the two germline ends. The CDR3: CAWSVLGGSGGNEAFF. The DNA for the CDR3 is TGTGCCTGGAGTGTACTTGGGGGCTCTGGTGGGAATGAAGCTTTCTTT.

This clone was counted between two and nine times. The V gene is TRBV15, the J gene TRBJ1-6, with 7 bases aligning to TRBD1. CDR3 length: 15 amino acids. V gave up 6 bases and J gave up 13 bases; unmatched junction bases: 15. Germline V lookup: CDR1 LNHNV, CDR2 YYDKDF (reference sequence). The CDR3 coding sequence is TGTGCCACCAGTCCCACCGGGACAGCGAGGGATCCCCTCCACTTT. Amino acid sequence: CATSPTGTARDPLHF.

CDR3 in amino acids: CASSVGDRDVGELFF. The DNA of the CDR3 is TGTGCCAGCAGCGTAGGAGACAGGGATGTCGGGGAGCTGTTTTTT. The chain has TRBV9 and TRBJ2-2, with 7 nucleotides matching TRBD1. Germline V gives CDR1 SGDLS, CDR2 YYNGEE. The CDR3 covers 15 residues. The V gene end was trimmed by 0 bases and the J gene end by 7 bases; junction bases not matched to a gene: 6.

The chain is built from TRBV7-9 and TRBJ2-5, with no clear D. TRBJ2-7 matches the DNA end more closely, so the J call is doubtful. Germline CDR1 and CDR2: SEHNR and FQNEAQ (reference sequence). The CDR3 sequence is 13 residues long. Here the CDR3 DNA reads TGTGCCAGCAGCTTCTCATCCAACTACGAGCAGTACTTC. Translated: CASSFSSNYEQYF.

This clone was found a few times. The J gene is TRBJ1-6, the V gene TRBV15; D remains ambiguous. Germline CDR1 reads LNHNV; CDR2 reads YYDKDF (reference sequence). This CDR3 contains 14 residues. V dropped 5 bases and J dropped 7 bases, with 12 bases sitting between them. This CDR3 reads CATSDTSPNSPLHF. The CDR3 DNA is TGTGCCACCAGCGACACTAGCCCAAATTCACCCCTCCACTTT.

The rearrangement joins TRBV10-3 to TRBJ1-1, with TRBD1 matching 8 bases. In germline, CDR1 is ENHRY, CDR2 SYGVKD. With 6 bases clipped from V and 6 bases from J, the junction kept 3 bases outside the gene matches. The CDR3 contains 12 residues. For the CDR3, the DNA is TGTGCCATCAGGGGACAGGTAGCTGAAGCTTTCTTT. It codes for CAIRGQVAEAFF.

The chain carries TRBV5-4 and TRBJ1-1, with 7 positions matching TRBD1. V trimming: 0 bases; J trimming: 0 bases; junction bases outside the gene matches: 5. The CDR3 has 16 residues. Germline assignment: CDR1 SGHNT and CDR2 YYREEE (reference sequence). The CDR3 loop is CASSLASGTVNTEAFF. The CDR3 DNA reads as TGTGCCAGCAGCTTGGCCTCCGGGACAGTGAACACTGAAGCTTTCTTT. The full variable domain, completed using reference TRBV5-4 and TRBJ1-1, is ETGVTQSPTHLIKTRGQQVTLRCSSQSGHNTVSWYQQALGQGPQFIFQYYREEENGRGNFPPRFSGLQFPNYSSELNVNALELDDSALYLCASSLASGTVNTEAFFGQGTRLTVV.

This clone appeared a single time. The chain uses TRBV11-3 and TRBJ1-5; a weak D match, TRBD1 (6 bases). V lost 1 base and J lost 4, with 20 bases in between. In germline, CDR1 is SGHNT, CDR2 YENEEA. This CDR3 contains 18 residues. The CDR3 region is CASSLVGEDEGENQPQHF. The DNA for the CDR3 is TGTGCCAGCAGCTTAGTGGGGGAGGACGAGGGGGAGAATCAGCCCCAGCATTTT.

The chain links TRBV5-1 to TRBJ1-1; no clear D. Trimming pared 7 bases from V and 0 bases from J, leaving 7 bases between. This CDR3 contains 12 residues. The germline V gene has CDR1 SGHRS and CDR2 YFSETQ. CDR3 sequence: CASGPVNTEAFF. CDR3 sequence (DNA): TGCGCCAGCGGACCCGTGAACACTGAAGCTTTCTTT.

The chain combines TRBV6-4 with TRBJ2-3; D is perhaps TRBD2 (6 bases). V shed 4 bases and J shed 0 bases, with 14 bases lying between them. This CDR3 has 16 residues. Germline loops: CDR1 MRHNA, CDR2 SNTAGT. The CDR3 DNA sequence: TGTGCCAGCAGTGCAGCGGGCACAATTAGCACAGATACGCAGTATTTT. Residues: CASSAAGTISTDTQYF.

This clone appeared a single time. This sequence joins TRBV25-1 and TRBJ1-2; D not certain. Trimming pared 5 bases from V and 2 bases from J, leaving 12 bases between. Germline CDR1 MGHDK, CDR2 SYGVNS. The CDR3 runs 14 residues. The CDR3 reads CASSSRTENYGYTF. The CDR3 region has the DNA TGTGCCAGCAGTTCTCGGACGGAGAACTATGGCTACACCTTC.

The chain joins TRBV6-6 to TRBJ1-1; D is perhaps TRBD1 (6 bases). V was clipped by 4 bases and J by 5 bases, with 14 bases between them. Germline CDR1 and CDR2: MNHNY and SVGAGI (reference sequence). CDR3 length: 14 residues. CDR3: CASSFSGESTEAFF. Written as DNA, the CDR3 is TGTGCCAGCAGTTTCTCAGGGGAGTCGACTGAAGCTTTCTTT.

This chain joins TRBV9 and TRBJ1-3; 9 bases are shared with TRBD1. Trimming cost V 4 bases and J 7 bases; bases outside gene matches: 12. The CDR3 sequence is 16 residues long. Germline CDR1 reads SGDLS; CDR2 reads YYNGEE. This CDR3 is CASSPREDRGGNTIYF. The CDR3 nucleotides are TGTGCCAGCAGCCCCCGAGAGGACAGGGGAGGGAACACCATATATTTT.

This clone was recorded only once. The chain uses TRBV7-9 and TRBJ1-1; D might be TRBD1 (5 bases). Germline CDR1 SEHNR, CDR2 FQNEAQ (reference sequence). This CDR3 is 14 amino acids long. Trimming pared 5 bases from V and 4 bases from J, leaving 14 bases between. The CDR3 nucleotides read TGTGCCAGCAGCGCGCAGGGTTCGGTCACTGAAGCTTTCTTT. Translating gives CASSAQGSVTEAFF.

This clone was found a few times. V is TRBV30 and J is TRBJ1-6; the D gene is possibly TRBD1 (5 bases). The length of the CDR3 is 13 residues. Germline V lookup: CDR1 GTSNPN, CDR2 SVGIG (reference sequence). V lost 0 bases and J lost 10, with 10 bases in between. CDR3 residues: CAWSVREESPLHF. In DNA form, the CDR3 reads TGTGCCTGGAGTGTCAGGGAAGAATCACCCCTCCACTTT.

The chain combines TRBV5-5 with TRBJ1-2; D gene ambiguous. The V end was cut by 1 base, the J end by 2 bases, with 9 bases between. There are 14 residues in the CDR3. From germline, CDR1 is SGHKS and CDR2 YYEKEE (reference sequence). The CDR3 coding sequence is TGTGCCAGCAGCTTGAGGTGGGAGAACTATGGCTACACCTTC. It yields the protein CASSLRWENYGYTF.

The genes are TRBV15 and TRBJ2-1; D perhaps matches TRBD1 (5 bases). The germline gives CDR1 LNHNV, CDR2 YYDKDF (reference sequence). This CDR3 has 14 residues. The germline V and J ends were trimmed by 0 bases and 9 bases, with 12 bases remaining between them. CDR3 sequence (DNA): TGTGCCACCAGCAGAGACAGGGAAGTCCCTGAGCAGTTCTTC. Protein: CATSRDREVPEQFF. The full variable domain, its missing parts supplied by reference TRBV15 and TRBJ2-1, is DAMVIQNPRYQVTQFGKPVTLSCSQTLNHNVMYWYQQKSSQAPKLLFHYYDKDFNNEADTPDNFQSRRPNTSFCFLDIRSPGLGDTAMYLCATSRDREVPEQFFGPGTRLTVL.

V gene TRBV18 combines with J gene TRBJ2-1; D is perhaps TRBD2 (6 bases). The V gene's germline CDR1 is KGHSH and CDR2 LQKENI. The CDR3 length is 14 residues. Trimming left V 2 bases short and J 3 bases short, with 8 bases between. CDR3 sequence: CASSPLGGYNEQFF. CDR3 DNA sequence: TGTGCCAGCTCACCATTGGGGGGCTACAATGAGCAGTTCTTC.

The CDR3 region has the DNA TGTGCCAGCAGTTACTCTCAGGGGAGGGAGCAGTACTTC. Translated, it gives CASSYSQGREQYF. This chain uses TRBV6-6 with TRBJ2-5; D is perhaps TRBD2 (7 bases). The CDR3 runs to 13 residues. Trimming cost V 0 bases and J 11 bases, with 13 bases left between them. Germline CDR1 reads MNHNY; CDR2 reads SVGAGI (reference sequence).

V usage is TRBV27 and J usage is TRBJ2-2; 7 nucleotides line up with TRBD1. V lost 2 bases, J lost 3 bases, and 6 bases stayed unmatched. The germline CDR1 and CDR2 sequences are MNHEY and SMNVEV (reference sequence). The CDR3 sequence is 16 residues long. In DNA form, the CDR3 reads TGTGCCAGCAGTTTAAGCAACAGGGGAGACACCGGGGAGCTGTTTTTT. It codes for CASSLSNRGDTGELFF.

The V call is TRBV11-3, the J call TRBJ1-1; D perhaps matches TRBD1 (6 bases). CDR3 length: 13 residues. The germline gives CDR1 SGHNT, CDR2 YENEEA. Trimming took off 2 bases at V and 6 bases at J, with 10 bases between the two ends. CDR3 amino acids: CASSLSDRAEAFF. The CDR3 DNA follows: TGTGCCAGCAGCTTATCGGACAGAGCTGAAGCTTTCTTT. The variable domain in full, completed from reference TRBV11-3 and TRBJ1-1, reads EAGVVQSPRYKIIEKKQPVAFWCNPISGHNTLYWYLQNLGQGPELLIRYENEEAVDDSQLPKDRFSAERLKGVDSTLKIQPAELGDSAVYLCASSLSDRAEAFFGQGTRLTVV.

This clone came up a few times. The chain combines TRBV6-5 with TRBJ1-6, with 7 bases identical to TRBD1. CDR1 is MNHEY, CDR2 SVGAGI, per germline. V shed 6 bases, J shed 8 bases, and the junction held 10 bases outside the gene matches. This CDR3 comprises 15 residues. The CDR3 loop is CASRPTWTGDSPLHF. The CDR3, as DNA: TGTGCCAGCAGACCCACCTGGACAGGTGATTCACCCCTCCACTTT.